These 23 T cell receptor beta chains originate from one sample sequenced in a study of post-analysis software for immune sequencing data. The TCR beta cDNA libraries contained unique molecular identifiers. In TCRdb, the PCR reads were re-called with MiXCR into one record per CDR3 protein. Of over 250,000 distinct CDR3 sequences listed, about 40% are singletons. Study-wide points: Higher frequency in patients than in controls was seen for several TRBV segments, with TRBV5-6, TRBV5-1 and TRBV20-1 among them.

These TCRs' antigens remain unknown. Sequencing was done on a sample of blood. The receptors were sampled from a girl between 5 and 17 years old with multiple sclerosis.

This clonotype was picked up many times. This rearrangement joins TRBV11-2 to TRBJ2-1, with no clear D. Germline assignment: CDR1 SGHAT and CDR2 FQNNGV. The V end lost 5 bases, the J end lost 5 bases, and 22 bases lay between the germline ends. The CDR3 spans 17 residues. Written as DNA, the CDR3 is TGTGCCAGCAGCACCTACGGACCTTCCACCGACGACAATGAGCAGTTCTTC. It is translated as CASSTYGPSTDDNEQFF.

The chain links TRBV9 to TRBJ1-4; 7 nucleotides agree with TRBD1. This CDR3 is 14 amino acids long. From germline, CDR1 is SGDLS and CDR2 YYNGEE. The V gene end was trimmed by 4 bases and the J gene end by 5 bases; junction bases not matched to a gene: 5. CDR3 DNA sequence: TGTGCCAGCAGCCGAGGGGGCATGAATGAAAAACTGTTTTTT. Protein sequence: CASSRGGMNEKLFF.

This chain links TRBV5-1 with TRBJ1-4, with D hard to call. Germline V lookup: CDR1 SGHRS, CDR2 YFSETQ. This CDR3 is built from 15 residues. With 4 bases removed from V and 5 bases from J, the gap between germline ends came to 15 bases. The CDR3 nucleotides are TGCGCCAGCAGCCTCATTTCTGCCCCGAATGAAAAACTGTTTTTT. Its protein product is CASSLISAPNEKLFF. The full variable domain, its missing parts supplied by reference TRBV5-1 and TRBJ1-4, is KAGVTQTPRYLIKTRGQQVTLSCSPISGHRSVSWYQQTPGQGLQFLFEYFSETQRNKGNFPGRFSGRQFSNSRSEMNVSTLELGDSALYLCASSLISAPNEKLFFGSGTQLSVL.

Worth noting for this clonotype: A read error may explain this, as a much larger clone is one base away. J is TRBJ2-7 and V is TRBV27; D ambiguous. The CDR3 sequence is 15 residues long. The germline V and J ends were trimmed by 7 bases and 2 bases, with 18 bases remaining between them. CDR1 and CDR2 from the germline V gene are MNHEY and SMNVEV (reference sequence). The CDR3 is CASTRLSDRAYEQYF. The CDR3 DNA reads TGTGCCAGCACCAGACTCAGCGATAGGGCCTACGAGCAGTACTTC.

This chain links TRBV28 with TRBJ1-1; TRBD1 matches 7 bases. Germline V lookup: CDR1 MDHEN, CDR2 SYDVKM. The CDR3 length is 13 residues. After removal of 6 bases from V and 4 bases from J, the junction contained 5 bases not matched to a gene. CDR3 DNA: TGTGCCAGCAGGCAGGGGGGAGGCACTGAAGCTTTCTTT. Its protein is CASRQGGGTEAFF.

A word on this clonotype: Germline and junction disagree at one end, which may indicate a read error. This chain connects TRBV11-2 to TRBJ1-2; D gene ambiguous. CDR3 length: 13 amino acids. Germline V lookup: CDR1 SGHAT, CDR2 FQNNGV. CDR3 protein: CVSSLEAAGGYTF. The CDR3 DNA is TGTGTCAGCAGCTTAGAAGCAGCGGGAGGCTACACCTTC.

This clonotype was detected a few times. The chain combines TRBV6-5 with TRBJ2-3; D is perhaps TRBD2 (5 bases). Germline V CDR1 and CDR2: MNHEY, SVGAGI. The V and J ends lost 5 bases and 5 bases respectively, with 14 bases between them. CDR3 size: 14 residues. The CDR3 bases are TGTGCCAGCAGTCGGACGGTAGGAGGAGATACGCAGTATTTT. This sequence encodes CASSRTVGGDTQYF.

As regards this clonotype: Given a much more abundant clone one base away, this may be a read error. The chain recombines TRBV6-1 with TRBJ1-5; D call uncertain. This CDR3 has 15 residues. Between the trimmed V and J ends, which lost 5 bases and 4 bases, there was a span of 15 bases. Germline V gene lookup returns CDR1 MNHNS and CDR2 SASEGT. CDR3 amino acids: CASSSCLGVNQPQHF. The DNA for the CDR3 is TGTGCCAGCAGTTCTTGCCTTGGGGTAAATCAGCCCCAGCATTTT.

This clonotype was observed many times. The chain uses TRBV4-1 and TRBJ1-1; TRBD1 is a possible D gene (5 bases). The V gene's germline CDR1 is MGHRA and CDR2 YSYEKL. Between the trimmed V and J ends, which lost 1 base and 5 bases, there was a span of 14 bases. The length of the CDR3 is 15 residues. In DNA form, the CDR3 reads TGCGCCAGCAGCCAAGGGTTGGGGACGAGAACTGAAGCTTTCTTT. Protein product: CASSQGLGTRTEAFF.

This clonotype has ten or more counts. V and J are TRBV4-1 and TRBJ2-3, with D possibly TRBD2 on 5 matching bases. The V end lost 4 bases, the J end lost 1 base, and 6 bases lay between the germline ends. The CDR3 has 13 residues. Germline V lookup: CDR1 MGHRA, CDR2 YSYEKL. The chain's CDR3 is CASSPAGTDTQYF. The DNA of the CDR3 is TGCGCCAGCAGCCCAGCGGGCACAGATACGCAGTATTTT.

This chain uses TRBV4-1 with TRBJ2-7, with TRBD1 as a possible D gene (6 bases). The length of the CDR3 is 15 residues. Trimming cost V 3 bases and J 3 bases, with 15 bases left between them. The V gene's germline CDR1 is MGHRA and CDR2 YSYEKL. CDR3: CASSQADSGYYEQYF. DNA of the CDR3: TGCGCCAGCAGCCAGGCGGACAGCGGATACTACGAGCAGTACTTC.

The V and J genes are TRBV12-5 and TRBJ1-2, with 8 bases aligning to TRBD1. J lost 8 bases, V lost 6 bases, and 11 bases had no gene match. CDR3 size: 14 residues. From germline, CDR1 is LGHNT and CDR2 FRNRAP. The CDR3 region has the DNA TGTGCTAGTGGCCCCGGGACAGGCCGACGGGGCTACACCTTC. It codes for CASGPGTGRRGYTF.

V and J are TRBV7-9 and TRBJ1-6; no reliable D call. Germline assignment: CDR1 SEHNR and CDR2 FQNEAQ (reference sequence). This CDR3 has 16 amino acids. The germline V and J ends were trimmed by 4 bases and 6 bases, with 16 bases remaining between them. CDR3 loop: CASSSLESRINSPLHF. The DNA of the CDR3 is TGTGCCAGCAGCTCCCTCGAGTCGAGAATTAATTCACCCCTCCACTTT.

This clonotype showed up many times. The CDR3 bases are TGTGCCAGCAGCCTTAAGGTGGATAGGTCCTACGAGCAGTACTTC. It is translated as CASSLKVDRSYEQYF. The V call is TRBV5-5, the J call TRBJ2-7; unclear D gene. CDR1 and CDR2 (germline): SGHKS, YYEKEE (reference sequence). V shed 4 bases and J shed 1 base, with 15 bases lying between them. This CDR3 spans 15 amino acids.

The genes are TRBV6-5 and TRBJ2-5; D remains unclear. The germline V gene has CDR1 MNHEY and CDR2 SVGAGI. This CDR3 region has 12 residues. V dropped 5 bases and J dropped 2 bases, with 6 bases sitting between them. The CDR3 DNA sequence: TGTGCCAGCAGTCGGCGGCAAGAGACCCAGTACTTC. It is translated as CASSRRQETQYF.

This clonotype was recorded many times. The V call is TRBV6-6, the J call TRBJ2-3; 7 bases match TRBD1. This CDR3 has 17 amino acids. The V gene end was trimmed by 6 bases and the J gene end by 5 bases; junction bases not matched to a gene: 17. Germline V gene sequence: CDR1 MNHNY, CDR2 SVGAGI (reference sequence). The CDR3 DNA follows: TGTGCCAGCAGCCCACCCGACAGGGTGGGCAGGGTAGATACGCAGTATTTT. Protein sequence: CASSPPDRVGRVDTQYF.

This clonotype was observed many times. The junction does not match germline at one end; this may be a read error. J is TRBJ2-3 and V is TRBV29-1; D is possibly TRBD1 (6 bases). The CDR3 spans 15 residues. The germline V gene encodes CDR1 SQVTM and CDR2 ANQGSEA. For the CDR3, the DNA is TGCAGCGTTGTAGATAGGACAGTCAGCACAGATACGCGGTATTTT. Translated: CSVVDRTVSTDTRYF.

As concerns this clonotype: This could be a read error, since a much larger clone is one nucleotide away. Likely a read error: the CDR3 ends without its conserved phenylalanine or tryptophan. This chain connects TRBV12-3 or TRBV12-4 to TRBJ2-5, with TRBD1 matching 7 bases. The CDR3 has 14 amino acids. Unmatched junction bases numbered 5, after V lost 3 bases and J lost 4 bases. This CDR3 reads CASSLRGGAETQYS. CDR3 bases: TGTGCCAGCAGTTTGCGAGGGGGCGCAGAGACCCAGTACTCC.

The chain carries TRBV6-5 and TRBJ2-7; the D is unclear. Deletions cut 8 bases from V and 1 base from J, with 12 bases between. The CDR3 totals 13 residues. CDR1 is MNHEY, CDR2 SVGAGI, per germline. The CDR3 loop is CASGPFLSYEQYF. As DNA, the CDR3 is TGTGCCAGCGGCCCTTTCTTATCCTACGAGCAGTACTTC.

This clonotype was recorded at least ten times. V usage is TRBV9 and J usage is TRBJ2-1; TRBD1 matches 7 bases. The CDR3 runs 13 residues. V dropped 3 bases and J dropped 5; count of bases not matched to a gene: 2. Per the germline V gene, CDR1 is SGDLS and CDR2 is YYNGEE. The CDR3 region is CASSGGTDNEQFF. The CDR3 DNA sequence: TGTGCCAGCAGCGGAGGGACAGACAATGAGCAGTTCTTC.

Note on this clonotype: A much larger clone differs by one base, so this may be a read error. The rearrangement uses TRBV12-3 or TRBV12-4 and TRBJ2-5; the D gene is possibly TRBD1 (7 bases). This CDR3 contains 15 residues. V lost 0 bases to trimming and J lost 11 bases, with 19 bases between them. CDR3 in DNA: TGTGCCAGCAGTTTAGCGCGGGGACAGTTGAATGAGCAGTACTTC. This encodes CASSLARGQLNEQYF.

Regarding this clonotype: A single base separates this from a much larger clone, so it may be a read error. The chain carries TRBV7-9 and TRBJ2-6, with D possibly being TRBD1 (6 bases). Germline CDR1 and CDR2: SEHNR and FQNEAQ (reference sequence). The CDR3 has 15 residues. The CDR3 DNA follows: TGTGCCAGCAGGGGCTACAGGGTTAGGGCCAACGTCCCGACTTTC. As protein: CASRGYRVRANVPTF.

J is TRBJ1-2 and V is TRBV4-1, with a weak D call TRBD1 (5 bases). Germline lookup yields CDR1 MGHRA and CDR2 YSYEKL. Deletions cut 5 bases from V and 6 bases from J, with 19 bases between. There are 15 residues in the CDR3. CDR3: CASSFQRSLGDGYTF. CDR3 DNA sequence: TGCGCCAGCAGCTTTCAGAGGTCACTGGGGGATGGCTACACCTTC.